The 21 T cell receptor beta chains presented below share a single source sample, sequenced in a study of blood T cell repertoires in COVID-19. Measured with immunoSEQ multiplex PCR; TCRdb has only the in-frame clones, and not every one. Of some 83,000 clones in the sample, roughly 84% were seen once. Sequenced input: peripheral blood. These receptors were collected from a man aged 45 to 65 with acute or convalescent COVID-19.

This clone was found once. This chain uses TRBV19 with TRBJ2-7; 8 bases match TRBD2. CDR3 length: 15 residues. CDR1 and CDR2 from the germline V gene are LNHDA and SQIVND (reference sequence). Trimming took 6 bases from V and 0 from J; bases not matched to a gene: 7. This CDR3 reads CASSPSGTSSYEQYF. The CDR3 DNA sequence: TGTGCCAGTAGCCCAAGCGGGACTAGCTCCTACGAGCAGTACTTC.

The rearrangement uses TRBV5-6 and TRBJ2-3; TRBD2 might be the D (5 bases). CDR1 and CDR2 from the germline V gene are SGHDT and YYEEEE. The CDR3 is 15 amino acids. Trimming took 4 bases from V and 5 from J, leaving 17 bases between them. CDR3 nucleotides: TGTGCCAGCAGCGCCGATAGCGTACTCGTAGATACGCAGTATTTT. This translates into CASSADSVLVDTQYF.

V usage is TRBV2 and J usage is TRBJ2-7; D is possibly TRBD1 (6 bases). The V and J ends lost 6 bases and 0 bases respectively, with 12 bases between them. This CDR3 contains 14 residues. Germline values: CDR1 SNHLY, CDR2 FYNNEI. This CDR3 is CASRGDTGSYEQYF. The CDR3 DNA is TGTGCCAGCAGAGGGGACACCGGCTCCTACGAGCAGTACTTC. Filled out from reference TRBV2 and TRBJ2-7, the complete variable domain reads EPEVTQTPSHQVTQMGQEVILRCVPISNHLYFYWYRQILGQKVEFLVSFYNNEISEKSEIFDDQFSVERPDGSNFTLKIRSTKLEDSAMYFCASRGDTGSYEQYFGPGTRLTVT.

The V call is TRBV7-2, the J call TRBJ2-5; D gene uncertain. Germline CDR1 is SGHTA and CDR2 is FQGNSA. The CDR3 is 16 residues long. The germline V and J ends were trimmed by 5 bases and 4 bases, with 20 bases remaining between them. The DNA of the CDR3 is TGTGCCAGCAGCCTACCCGGAGTGAGGAGTGGAGAGACCCAGTACTTC. Translation gives CASSLPGVRSGETQYF.

This clone was seen only a few times. This chain links TRBV6-2 or TRBV6-3 with TRBJ2-3, with 11 bases fitting TRBD2. The V and J ends lost 5 bases and 3 bases, in that order; junction bases with no gene match: 4. CDR3 size: 15 residues. Germline V gene sequence: CDR1 MNHEY, CDR2 SVGEGT. As DNA, the CDR3 is TGTGCCAGCAGTACACTAGCGGGGGATACAGATACGCAGTATTTT. As protein: CASSTLAGDTDTQYF.

The CDR3 nucleotides read TGTGCCAGTAGTTCCCCAGGGGGAAGCGGCAATCAGCCCCAGCATTTT. Translation: CASSSPGGSGNQPQHF. V is TRBV19 and J is TRBJ1-5, with 7 bases fitting TRBD1. In germline, CDR1 is LNHDA, CDR2 SQIVND (reference sequence). This CDR3 has 16 residues. J lost 2 bases, V lost 5 bases, and 9 bases had no gene match.

The genes are TRBV28 and TRBJ2-2, with 16 bases matching TRBD2. V trimming: 8 bases; J trimming: 4 bases; junction bases outside the gene matches: 1. This CDR3 is 15 amino acids long. Germline CDR1 is MDHEN and CDR2 is SYDVKM. DNA for the CDR3: TGTGCCAGCGGGACTAGCGGGGGGGGCACCGGGGAGCTGTTTTTT. Its translation: CASGTSGGGTGELFF.

V and J are TRBV4-1 and TRBJ2-7; D is uncertain. This CDR3 spans 12 amino acids. Germline CDR1 is MGHRA and CDR2 is YSYEKL. Trimming pared 5 bases from V and 4 bases from J, leaving 9 bases between. Here the CDR3 DNA reads TGCGCCAGCAGCTCTGCGGCTTACGAGCAGTACTTC. Its protein is CASSSAAYEQYF.

This chain connects TRBV11-3 to TRBJ2-7, with 9 positions matching TRBD2. The germline CDR1 and CDR2 sequences are SGHNT and YENEEA. This CDR3 is 14 amino acids long. The ends lost 7 bases at V and 1 base at J; junction bases unmatched: 5. CDR3 sequence (DNA): TGTGCCAGCACGTATAGCGGGAGTTCCTACGAGCAGTACTTC. As protein: CASTYSGSSYEQYF.

The chain carries TRBV5-1 and TRBJ1-1, with 8 bases fitting TRBD1. CDR3 length: 15 amino acids. J gave up 2 bases and V 3 bases, and 6 bases lay outside the gene matches. CDR1 and CDR2 (germline): SGHRS, YFSETQ. DNA of the CDR3: TGCGCCAGCAGCTCCGCAGGGGGCGTAAACACTGAAGCTTTCTTT. This translates into CASSSAGGVNTEAFF.

This chain connects TRBV2 to TRBJ1-2; D gene unclear. The germline V and J ends were trimmed by 7 bases and 2 bases, with 14 bases remaining between them. The CDR3 totals 14 residues. Germline CDR1 SNHLY, CDR2 FYNNEI. Here the CDR3 reads CASKTWQANYGYTF. CDR3 nucleotide sequence: TGTGCCAGCAAGACCTGGCAGGCAAACTATGGCTACACCTTC. The full variable domain, completed using reference TRBV2 and TRBJ1-2, is EPEVTQTPSHQVTQMGQEVILRCVPISNHLYFYWYRQILGQKVEFLVSFYNNEISEKSEIFDDQFSVERPDGSNFTLKIRSTKLEDSAMYFCASKTWQANYGYTFGSGTRLTVV.

This clone showed up just once. The genes are TRBV19 and TRBJ1-2; 7 bases map to TRBD1. There are 16 residues in the CDR3. Germline CDR1 LNHDA, CDR2 SQIVND (reference sequence). V lost 4 bases, J lost 0 bases, and 8 bases stayed unmatched. This chain's CDR3 is CASSKGGQSTNYGYTF. The DNA of the CDR3 is TGTGCCAGTAGTAAGGGGGGACAGTCGACTAACTATGGCTACACCTTC.

This chain uses TRBV7-2 with TRBJ2-3; D is perhaps TRBD2 (7 bases). This CDR3 contains 16 residues. In germline, CDR1 is SGHTA, CDR2 FQGNSA. The V end lost 5 bases, the J end lost 2 bases, and 17 bases lay between the germline ends. In DNA form, the CDR3 reads TGTGCCAGCAGCCTGGGGGGGCGGGGGTCCACAGATACGCAGTATTTT. It yields the protein CASSLGGRGSTDTQYF.

The V and J genes are TRBV2 and TRBJ1-5; D unclear. The CDR3 covers 16 residues. CDR1 is SNHLY and CDR2 is FYNNEI in the germline V gene. V lost 0 bases and J 2 bases, leaving 11 bases between the germline ends. The CDR3 loop reads CASSEALPGGNQPQHF. In nucleotides, the CDR3 is TGTGCCAGCAGTGAAGCCCTCCCCGGGGGCAATCAGCCCCAGCATTTT.

The chain uses TRBV6-5 and TRBJ2-1; D might be TRBD2 (6 bases). The CDR3 runs to 15 residues. With 2 bases removed from V and 7 bases from J, the gap between germline ends came to 15 bases. Looked up from germline, CDR1 is MNHEY and CDR2 is SVGAGI. CDR3 DNA sequence: TGTGCCAGCAGTTACGGGTCGACTAGTCGGAATGAGCAGTTCTTC. It codes for CASSYGSTSRNEQFF.

The chain joins TRBV6-5 to TRBJ2-1; 8 bases are shared with TRBD2. The CDR3 loop spans 15 amino acids. Germline values: CDR1 MNHEY, CDR2 SVGAGI. V shed 6 bases and J 9 bases; nucleotides not matched to a gene: 13. The DNA for the CDR3 is TGTGCCAGCAGCACCGGGACTAGAGGTTCCCTTGAGCAGTTCTTC. Protein product: CASSTGTRGSLEQFF.

The table lists this clone with a few counts. The chain recombines TRBV6-2 or TRBV6-3 with TRBJ2-5, with D possibly TRBD1 on 6 matching bases. The CDR3 covers 12 residues. Germline loops: CDR1 MNHEY, CDR2 SVGEGT. V gave up 6 bases and J gave up 14 bases, with 19 bases separating them. CDR3 sequence reads: CASSTGRGPYYF. CDR3 coding DNA: TGTGCCAGCAGCACAGGGCGCGGGCCTTATTACTTC.

The V gene is TRBV6-2 or TRBV6-3, the J gene TRBJ2-7, with D unclear. Per the germline V gene, CDR1 is MNHEY and CDR2 is SVGEGT. V was clipped by 0 bases and J by 4 bases, with 7 bases between them. The CDR3 is made up of 13 amino acids. The DNA of the CDR3 is TGTGCCAGCAGTTACTCGACCGGGTACGAGCAGTACTTC. It translates to CASSYSTGYEQYF.

The gene calls are TRBV28 and TRBJ1-5, with 8 bases aligning to TRBD1. The V gene's germline CDR1 is MDHEN and CDR2 SYDVKM. The CDR3 loop spans 18 amino acids. Trimming at V came to 7 bases and at J to 2 bases, leaving 16 bases not matched to a gene. The CDR3 sequence is CASNPSAGGGLGNQPQHF. The CDR3 DNA sequence: TGTGCCAGCAACCCTTCCGCAGGGGGCGGTTTAGGCAATCAGCCCCAGCATTTT.

The chain has TRBV27 and TRBJ2-7; TRBD1 matches 9 bases. Germline CDR1 reads MNHEY; CDR2 reads SMNVEV (reference sequence). This CDR3 region has 14 residues. V dropped 6 bases and J dropped 0; count of bases not matched to a gene: 3. DNA for the CDR3: TGTGCCAGCAGGGACAGGGGCCTCTCCTACGAGCAGTACTTC. It is translated as CASRDRGLSYEQYF.

The chain uses TRBV4-3 and TRBJ2-1, with 7 bases identical to TRBD2. J lost 12 bases, V lost 0 bases, and 17 bases had no gene match. CDR1 is LGHNA and CDR2 is YSLEER in the germline V gene. This CDR3 contains 17 residues. The CDR3 loop reads CASSQDPSGEGSGSQFF. CDR3 nucleotides: TGCGCCAGCAGCCAAGATCCTAGCGGAGAGGGGAGCGGATCGCAGTTCTTC.